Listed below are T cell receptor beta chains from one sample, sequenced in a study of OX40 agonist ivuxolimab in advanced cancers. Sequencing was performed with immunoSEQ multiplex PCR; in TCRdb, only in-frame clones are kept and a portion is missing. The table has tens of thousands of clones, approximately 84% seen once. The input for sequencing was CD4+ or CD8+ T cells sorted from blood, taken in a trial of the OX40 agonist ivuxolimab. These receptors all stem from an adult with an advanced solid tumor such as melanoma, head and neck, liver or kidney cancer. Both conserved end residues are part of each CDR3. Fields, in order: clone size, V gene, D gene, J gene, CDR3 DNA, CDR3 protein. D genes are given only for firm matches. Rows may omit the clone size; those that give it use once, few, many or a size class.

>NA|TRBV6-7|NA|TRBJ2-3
TGTGCCAGCAGTTACAGGGTCGAGGGAGTCCCCTCAGATACGCAGTATTTT
CASSYRVEGVPSDTQYF
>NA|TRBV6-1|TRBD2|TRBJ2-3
TGTGCCAGCAGTGATGTCGGGGGAGGGAGGGATACGCAGTATTTT
CASSDVGGGRDTQYF
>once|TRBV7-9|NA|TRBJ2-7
TGTGCCAGCAGCTTAGCGCGCGACCTAGCCTACGAGCAGTACTTC
CASSLARDLAYEQYF
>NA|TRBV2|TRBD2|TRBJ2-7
TGTGCCAGCACACGGGGACTAGCGGGCTACGAGCAGTACTTC
CASTRGLAGYEQYF
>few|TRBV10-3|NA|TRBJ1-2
TGTGCCATCAGTGAGCAGGGAAACTATGGCTACACCTTC
CAISEQGNYGYTF
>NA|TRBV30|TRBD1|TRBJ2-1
TGTGCCTGGACGGTGGGACAGCCCTACAATGAGCAGTTCTTC
CAWTVGQPYNEQFF
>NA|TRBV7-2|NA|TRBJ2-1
TGTGCCAGCAGCTCCCTTGGGGGGACGTACAATGAGCAGTTCTTC
CASSSLGGTYNEQFF
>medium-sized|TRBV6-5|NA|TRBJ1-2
TGTGCCAGCAGTGATGGCGGGGATGGCTACACCTTC
CASSDGGDGYTF
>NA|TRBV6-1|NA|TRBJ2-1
TGTGCCAGCAGTCGACCCCCAAGAAATGAGCAGTTCTTC
CASSRPPRNEQFF
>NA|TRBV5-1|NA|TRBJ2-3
TGCGCCAGCAGCTTGGAGTCGTTTAGCACAGATACGCAGTATTTT
CASSLESFSTDTQYF
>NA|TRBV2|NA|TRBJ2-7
TGTGCCAGCAGTGATTCGGCTGAGGGAGGAGAGCAGTACTTC
CASSDSAEGGEQYF
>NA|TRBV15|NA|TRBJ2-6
TGTGCCACCAGCGTCACAGGGCCCTCGGGGGCCAACGTCCTGACTTTC
CATSVTGPSGANVLTF
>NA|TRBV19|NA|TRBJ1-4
TGTGCCAGTAGTATAGTAACAGGCACATCAACTAATGAAAAACTGTTTTTT
CASSIVTGTSTNEKLFF
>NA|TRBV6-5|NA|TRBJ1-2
TGTGCCAGCAGCCTTACTAGAGAGGGCCTATACACCTTC
CASSLTREGLYTF
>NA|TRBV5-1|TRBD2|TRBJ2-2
TGCGCCAGCAGCTCATTGTTAGCGGGAGGAGACACCGGGGAGCTGTTTTTT
CASSSLLAGGDTGELFF
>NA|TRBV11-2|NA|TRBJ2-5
TGTGCCAGCAGCTCCCAGGGGGGGGGCCAAGAGACCCAGTACTTC
CASSSQGGGQETQYF
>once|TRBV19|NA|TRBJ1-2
TGTGCCAGTAGTAGGAGCAGGGCCGGGAGCGAGGACTACACCTTC
CASSRSRAGSEDYTF
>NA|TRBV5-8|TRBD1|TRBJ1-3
TGTGCCAGCAGCTTGGGACAGGGGGATTCTGGAAACACCATATATTTT
CASSLGQGDSGNTIYF
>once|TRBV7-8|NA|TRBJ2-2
TGTGCCAGCTCCCCGCTGGGTAACACCGGGGAGCTGTTTTTT
CASSPLGNTGELFF
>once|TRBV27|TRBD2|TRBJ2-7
TGTGCCAGCAGGACTAGCGGGAGTTACGAGCAGTACTTC
CASRTSGSYEQYF
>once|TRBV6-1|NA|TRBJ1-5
TGTGCCAGCAGTGAATATCAGCAGCCCCAGCATTTT
CASSEYQQPQHF
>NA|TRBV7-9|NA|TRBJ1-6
TGTGCCAGCAGCTTAGAACAGATTAATTCACCCCTCCACTTT
CASSLEQINSPLHF
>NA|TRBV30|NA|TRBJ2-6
TGTGCCTGGAGTGTTACGTATGGGGCCAACGTCCTGACTTTC
CAWSVTYGANVLTF
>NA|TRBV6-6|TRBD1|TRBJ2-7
TGTGCCAGCAGTTTTAGGGACAGGGGATACGAGCAGTACTTC
CASSFRDRGYEQYF
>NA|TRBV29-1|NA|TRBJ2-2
TGCAGTATTCCGACAGGTCCGAACACCGGGGAGCTGTTTTTT
CSIPTGPNTGELFF
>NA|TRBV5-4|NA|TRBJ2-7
TGTGCCAGCAGCCAAGATAAGAGCATCTCCTACGAGCAGTACTTC
CASSQDKSISYEQYF
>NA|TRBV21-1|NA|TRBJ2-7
TGTGCCAGCAGCACAGCTAGCGGCCACTACGAGCAGTACTTC
CASSTASGHYEQYF
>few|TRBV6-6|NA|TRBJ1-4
TGTGCCAGCCGTAGGGTAGGCCAACTCAATGAAAAACTGTTTTTT
CASRRVGQLNEKLFF
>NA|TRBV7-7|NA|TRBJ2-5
TGTGCCAGCAGCTCTACTGGAAAGGGAGAGACCCAGTACTTC
CASSSTGKGETQYF
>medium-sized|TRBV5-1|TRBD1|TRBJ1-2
TGCGCCAGCAGCCTGGGGACAGGGGATGGCTACACCTTC
CASSLGTGDGYTF
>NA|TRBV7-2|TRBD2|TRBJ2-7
TGTGCCAGCAGCTTAGACGGGGGACTAGCGGGATTATACGAGCAGTACTTC
CASSLDGGLAGLYEQYF
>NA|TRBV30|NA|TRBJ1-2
TGTGCCGCCCCTACGGGACATCTCGGCTACACCTTC
CAAPTGHLGYTF
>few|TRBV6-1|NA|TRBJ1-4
TGTGCCAGCAGTGAAGCAGGGGGTTCTAATGAAAAACTGTTTTTT
CASSEAGGSNEKLFF
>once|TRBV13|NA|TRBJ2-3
TGTGCCAGCAGCTTTCCGGTCCGGCGGGATACGCAGTATTTT
CASSFPVRRDTQYF
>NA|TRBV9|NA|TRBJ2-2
TGTGCCAGCAGCGTAGACGGGTTAAACACCGGGGAGCTGTTTTTT
CASSVDGLNTGELFF
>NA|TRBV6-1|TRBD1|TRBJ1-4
TGTGCCAGCAGTGCCAGACAGGGGAGAAATGAAAAACTGTTTTTT
CASSARQGRNEKLFF
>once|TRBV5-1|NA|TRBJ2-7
TGCGCCAGCAGCTTGGTTTTACAGCAGCCGCAGTACTTC
CASSLVLQQPQYF
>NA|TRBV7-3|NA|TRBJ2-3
TGTGCCAGCAGTCTAGGAACAGATACGCAGTATTTT
CASSLGTDTQYF
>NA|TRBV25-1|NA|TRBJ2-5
TGTGCCAGCAGTGAGATCACAATGGAGACCCAGTACTTC
CASSEITMETQYF
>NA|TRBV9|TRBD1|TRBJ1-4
TGTGCCAGCAGCGTAGGGGGTGGGGCTAGACAGGGGTTTTCGGAAAAACTGTTTTTT
CASSVGGGARQGFSEKLFF
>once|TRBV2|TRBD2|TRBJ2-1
TGTGCCAGCAGAAGCGGGAGGCAGGGCAATGAGCAGTTCTTC
CASRSGRQGNEQFF
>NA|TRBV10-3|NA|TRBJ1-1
TGTGCCATCAAGGCGGACAGGAACACTGAAGCTTTCTTT
CAIKADRNTEAFF
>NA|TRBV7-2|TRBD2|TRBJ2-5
TGTGCCAGCAGCTTGAAGGTTAGCGGGAGGAGCGGAGAGACCCAGTACTTC
CASSLKVSGRSGETQYF
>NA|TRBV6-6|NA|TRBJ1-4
TGTGCCAGCAGTTACTCGAGGGGCGAGCAGAAACTGTTTTTT
CASSYSRGEQKLFF
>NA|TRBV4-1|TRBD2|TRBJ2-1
TGCGCCAGCAGCCGCCCCGGGACTAGCGTCAATGAGCAGTTCTTC
CASSRPGTSVNEQFF
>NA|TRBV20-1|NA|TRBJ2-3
TGCAGTGCAGAGATGGGCGATACGCAGTATTTT
CSAEMGDTQYF
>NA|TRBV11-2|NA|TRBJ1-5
TGTGCCAGCAGCTTGGACCACGGTGGGAGCCAGCATTTT
CASSLDHGGSQHF
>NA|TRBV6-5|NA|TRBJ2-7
TGTGCCACTCAAGTCGGCGGAATGGGGACCTACGAGCAGTACTTC
CATQVGGMGTYEQYF
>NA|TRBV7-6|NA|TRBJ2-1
TGTGCCAGCAGCTTAGGAGGGCACTTAATCAATGAGCAGTTCTTC
CASSLGGHLINEQFF
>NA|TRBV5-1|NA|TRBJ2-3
TGCGCCAGCAGCTTGGGAGCTAGCCGGACAGATACGCAGTATTTT
CASSLGASRTDTQYF
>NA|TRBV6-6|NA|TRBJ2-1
TGTGCCAGCAGTTACTCGATGGGGAATGAGCAGTTCTTC
CASSYSMGNEQFF
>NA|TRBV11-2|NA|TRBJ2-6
TGTGCCAGCAGCCCCCACCCGGGGAACTCTGGGGCCAACGTCCTGACTTTC
CASSPHPGNSGANVLTF
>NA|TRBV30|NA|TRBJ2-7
TGTGCCTGGAGTACAGGGCACCTTGGCGAGCAGTACTTC
CAWSTGHLGEQYF
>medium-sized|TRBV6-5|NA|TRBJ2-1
TGTGCCAGCAGTTACGGAATTTATCGGTTCTTC
CASSYGIYRFF
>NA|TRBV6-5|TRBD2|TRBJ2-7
TGTGCCAGCACTGGGGGAGGGCCGGATTACGAGCAGTACTTC
CASTGGGPDYEQYF